The subject of this entry is one TCR beta chain. Its antigen is still unknown. When sampled, the donors appeared nominally healthy, though they likely had unrecorded immune exposures. Trimming took 6 bases from V and 2 from J; bases not matched to a gene: 9. The CDR3 runs to 15 residues. CDR1 is MDHEN, CDR2 SYDVKM, per germline. These data come from a study of cytomegalovirus exposure and HLA in healthy donors. Study results and caveats: Being productive about 87% or about 30% of the time was typical of most TCR beta V segments in an earlier analysis.

The PCR employed 60 Vbeta primers together with 13 Jbeta primers. Repertoires were generated with immunoSEQ multiplex PCR, while TCRdb's copy carries only in-frame clones and drops some. The table shows 170,000 or so clones, with roughly 87% occurring only once. The sample taken for sequencing was PBMCs. The rearrangement uses TRBV28 and TRBJ2-7, with TRBD1 matching 8 bases. The clonotype was recovered from a man aged 45 to 65 in good health and CMV-seronegative. The CDR3 is CASRADRGATYEQYF. The CDR3 nucleotides are TGTGCCAGCAGAGCTGACAGGGGTGCCACCTACGAGCAGTACTTC.